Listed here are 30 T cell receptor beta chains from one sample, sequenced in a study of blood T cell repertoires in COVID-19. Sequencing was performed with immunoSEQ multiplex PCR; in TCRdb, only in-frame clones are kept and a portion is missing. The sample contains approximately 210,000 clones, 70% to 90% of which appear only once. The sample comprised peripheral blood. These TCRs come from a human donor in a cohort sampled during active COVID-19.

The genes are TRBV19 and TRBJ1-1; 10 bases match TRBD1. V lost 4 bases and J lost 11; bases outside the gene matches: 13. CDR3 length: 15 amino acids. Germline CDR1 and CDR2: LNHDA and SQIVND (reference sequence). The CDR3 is CASSKGTGALGSAFF. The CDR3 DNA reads TGTGCCAGTAGTAAAGGGACAGGGGCTTTGGGGTCTGCTTTCTTT.

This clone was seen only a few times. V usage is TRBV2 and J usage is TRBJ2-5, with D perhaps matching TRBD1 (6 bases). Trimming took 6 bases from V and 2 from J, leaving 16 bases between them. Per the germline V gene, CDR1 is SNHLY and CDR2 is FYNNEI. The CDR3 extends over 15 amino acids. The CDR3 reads CASSSRGPSQETQYF. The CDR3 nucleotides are TGTGCCAGCAGCTCCAGGGGCCCATCGCAAGAGACCCAGTACTTC.

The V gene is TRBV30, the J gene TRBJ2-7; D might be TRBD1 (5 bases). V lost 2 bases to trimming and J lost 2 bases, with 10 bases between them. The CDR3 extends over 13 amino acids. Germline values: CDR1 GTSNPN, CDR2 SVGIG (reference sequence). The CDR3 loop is CAWSPGSAYEQYF. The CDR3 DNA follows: TGTGCCTGGAGTCCAGGGTCGGCCTACGAGCAGTACTTC.

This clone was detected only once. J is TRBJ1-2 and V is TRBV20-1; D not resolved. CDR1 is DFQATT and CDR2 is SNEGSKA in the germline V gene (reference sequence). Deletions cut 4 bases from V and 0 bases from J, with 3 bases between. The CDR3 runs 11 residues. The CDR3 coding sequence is TGCAGTGCTACCGCTAACTATGGCTACACCTTC. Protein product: CSATANYGYTF.

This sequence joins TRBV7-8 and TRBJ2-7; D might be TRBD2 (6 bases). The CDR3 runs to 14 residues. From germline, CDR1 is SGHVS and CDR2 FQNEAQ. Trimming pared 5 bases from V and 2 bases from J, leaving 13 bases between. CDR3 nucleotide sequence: TGTGCCAGCAGCCCGCCTGGGGGGACCTACGAGCAGTACTTC. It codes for CASSPPGGTYEQYF.

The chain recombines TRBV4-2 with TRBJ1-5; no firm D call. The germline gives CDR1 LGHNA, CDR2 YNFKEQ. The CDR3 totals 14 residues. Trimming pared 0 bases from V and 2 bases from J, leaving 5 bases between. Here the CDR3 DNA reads TGTGCCAGCAGCCAAGATTCGGGCAATCAGCCCCAGCATTTT. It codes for CASSQDSGNQPQHF.

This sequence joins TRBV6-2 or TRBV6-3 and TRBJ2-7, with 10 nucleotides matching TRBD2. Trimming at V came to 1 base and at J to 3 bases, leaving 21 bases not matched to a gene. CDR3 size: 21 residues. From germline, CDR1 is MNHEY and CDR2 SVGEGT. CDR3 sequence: CASSYLLAISSGSPSNYEQYF. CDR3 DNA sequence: TGTGCCAGCAGTTACTTATTGGCAATTTCTAGCGGGAGTCCGTCGAACTACGAGCAGTACTTC.

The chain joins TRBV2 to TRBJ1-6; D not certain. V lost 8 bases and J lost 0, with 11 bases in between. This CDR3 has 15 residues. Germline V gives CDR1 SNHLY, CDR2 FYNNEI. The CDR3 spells CASGLASSYNSPLHF. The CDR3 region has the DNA TGTGCCAGCGGACTGGCGAGCTCCTATAATTCACCCCTCCACTTT. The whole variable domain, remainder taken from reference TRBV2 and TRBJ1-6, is EPEVTQTPSHQVTQMGQEVILRCVPISNHLYFYWYRQILGQKVEFLVSFYNNEISEKSEIFDDQFSVERPDGSNFTLKIRSTKLEDSAMYFCASGLASSYNSPLHFGNGTRLTVT.

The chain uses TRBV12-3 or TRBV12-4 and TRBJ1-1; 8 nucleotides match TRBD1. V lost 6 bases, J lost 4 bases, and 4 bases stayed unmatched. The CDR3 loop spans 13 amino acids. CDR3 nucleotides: TGTGCCAGCAGCTACAGGGGGTCCACTGAAGCTTTCTTT. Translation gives CASSYRGSTEAFF.

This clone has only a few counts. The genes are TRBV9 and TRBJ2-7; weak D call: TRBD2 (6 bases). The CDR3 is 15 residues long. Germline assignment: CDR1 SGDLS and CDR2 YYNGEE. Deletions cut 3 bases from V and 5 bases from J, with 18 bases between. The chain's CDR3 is CASSEDGVRGDEQYF. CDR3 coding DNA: TGTGCCAGCAGCGAAGACGGGGTGCGGGGAGACGAGCAGTACTTC.

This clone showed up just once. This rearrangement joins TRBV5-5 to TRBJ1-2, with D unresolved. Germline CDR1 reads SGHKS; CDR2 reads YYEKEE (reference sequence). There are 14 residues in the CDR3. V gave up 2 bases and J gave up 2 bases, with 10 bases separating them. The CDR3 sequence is CASSFGSTNYGYTF. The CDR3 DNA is TGTGCCAGCAGCTTTGGCAGTACAAACTATGGCTACACCTTC. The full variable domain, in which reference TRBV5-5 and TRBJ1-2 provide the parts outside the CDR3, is DAGVTQSPTHLIKTRGQQVTLRCSPISGHKSVSWYQQVLGQGPQFIFQYYEKEERGRGNFPDRFSARQFPNYSSELNVNALLLGDSALYLCASSFGSTNYGYTFGSGTRLTVV.

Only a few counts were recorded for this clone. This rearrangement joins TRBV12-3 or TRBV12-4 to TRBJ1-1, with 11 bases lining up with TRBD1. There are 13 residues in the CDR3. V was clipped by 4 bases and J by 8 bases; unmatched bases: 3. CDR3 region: CASSWTGGLEAFF. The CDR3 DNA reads TGTGCCAGCAGTTGGACAGGGGGCCTCGAAGCTTTCTTT.

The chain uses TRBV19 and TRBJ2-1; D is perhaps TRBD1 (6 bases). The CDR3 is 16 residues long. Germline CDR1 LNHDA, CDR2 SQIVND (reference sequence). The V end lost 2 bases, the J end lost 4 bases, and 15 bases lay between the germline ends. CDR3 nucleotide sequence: TGTGCCAGTAGTATAAAGACAGGTATTAGATACAATGAGCAGTTCTTC. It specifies CASSIKTGIRYNEQFF.

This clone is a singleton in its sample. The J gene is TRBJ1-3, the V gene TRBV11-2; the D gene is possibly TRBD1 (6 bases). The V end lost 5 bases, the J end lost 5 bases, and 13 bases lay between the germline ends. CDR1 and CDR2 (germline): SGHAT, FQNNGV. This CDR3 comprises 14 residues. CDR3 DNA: TGTGCCAGCAGCGTACAGGGTCGACGAAACACCATATATTTT. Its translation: CASSVQGRRNTIYF.

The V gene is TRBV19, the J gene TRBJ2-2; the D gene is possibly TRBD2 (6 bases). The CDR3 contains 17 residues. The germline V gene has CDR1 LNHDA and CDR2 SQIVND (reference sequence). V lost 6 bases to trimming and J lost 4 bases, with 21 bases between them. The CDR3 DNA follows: TGTGCCAGTAGCCCCAGGGAGGCCAGGGTGGGCACCGGGGAGCTGTTTTTT. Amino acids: CASSPREARVGTGELFF.

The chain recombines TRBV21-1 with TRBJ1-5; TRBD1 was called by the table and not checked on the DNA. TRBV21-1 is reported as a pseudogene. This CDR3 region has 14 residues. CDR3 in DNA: TGTGCCAGGGGACAGGCCTTTAGCAATCAGCCCCAGCATTTT. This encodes CARGQAFSNQPQHF.

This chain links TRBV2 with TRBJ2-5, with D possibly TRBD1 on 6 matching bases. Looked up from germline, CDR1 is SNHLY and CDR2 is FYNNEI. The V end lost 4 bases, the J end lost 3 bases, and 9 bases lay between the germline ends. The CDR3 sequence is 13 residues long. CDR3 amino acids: CASSGTVKETQYF. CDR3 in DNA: TGTGCCAGCAGTGGGACAGTCAAAGAGACCCAGTACTTC.

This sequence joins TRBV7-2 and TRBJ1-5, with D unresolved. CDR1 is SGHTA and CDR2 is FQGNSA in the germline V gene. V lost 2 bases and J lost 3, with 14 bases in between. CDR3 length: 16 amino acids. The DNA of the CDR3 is TGTGCCAGCAGCTTAATCGGGAGGGTCTCCAATCAGCCCCAGCATTTT. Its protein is CASSLIGRVSNQPQHF.

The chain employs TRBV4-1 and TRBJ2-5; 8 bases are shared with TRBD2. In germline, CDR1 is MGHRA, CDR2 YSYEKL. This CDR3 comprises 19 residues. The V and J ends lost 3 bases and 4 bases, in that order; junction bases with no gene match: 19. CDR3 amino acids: CASSQGTSGGGGGLETQYF. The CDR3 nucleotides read TGCGCCAGCAGCCAGGGAACTAGCGGTGGGGGAGGAGGGCTAGAGACCCAGTACTTC.

The CDR3 coding sequence is TGTGCCACCAGTGATTTATCGGGGGAGGATACGCAGTATTTT. Protein: CATSDLSGEDTQYF. The chain links TRBV24-1 to TRBJ2-3; D possibly corresponds to TRBD2 (6 bases). The ends were cut back, 1 base at V and 6 bases at J, with 10 bases in the middle. The CDR3 has 14 residues. The germline V gene has CDR1 KGHDR and CDR2 SFDVKD.

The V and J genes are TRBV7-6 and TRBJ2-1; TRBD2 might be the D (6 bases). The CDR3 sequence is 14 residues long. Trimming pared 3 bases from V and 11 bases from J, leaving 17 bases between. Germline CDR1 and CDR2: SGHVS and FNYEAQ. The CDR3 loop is CASSFKTSPPKQFF. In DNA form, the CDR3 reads TGTGCCAGCAGCTTTAAAACTAGCCCCCCCAAGCAGTTCTTC.

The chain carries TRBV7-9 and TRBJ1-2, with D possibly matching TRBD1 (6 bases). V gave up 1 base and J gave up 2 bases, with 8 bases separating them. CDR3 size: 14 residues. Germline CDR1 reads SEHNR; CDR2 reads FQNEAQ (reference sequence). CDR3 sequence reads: CASSLGTANYGYTF. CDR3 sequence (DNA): TGTGCCAGCAGCTTAGGGACAGCAAACTATGGCTACACCTTC.

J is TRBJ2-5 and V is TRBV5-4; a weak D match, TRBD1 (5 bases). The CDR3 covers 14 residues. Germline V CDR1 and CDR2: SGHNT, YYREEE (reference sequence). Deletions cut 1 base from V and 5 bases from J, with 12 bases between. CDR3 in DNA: TGTGCCAGCAGCTTGCCCCAGGGTGGGGAGACCCAGTACTTC. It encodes CASSLPQGGETQYF.

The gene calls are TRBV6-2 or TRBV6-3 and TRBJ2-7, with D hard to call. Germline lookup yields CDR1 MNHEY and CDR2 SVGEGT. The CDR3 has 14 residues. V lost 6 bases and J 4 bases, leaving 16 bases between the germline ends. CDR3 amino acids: CASSNHRARYEQYF. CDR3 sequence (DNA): TGTGCCAGCAGCAATCACAGAGCCCGGTACGAGCAGTACTTC.

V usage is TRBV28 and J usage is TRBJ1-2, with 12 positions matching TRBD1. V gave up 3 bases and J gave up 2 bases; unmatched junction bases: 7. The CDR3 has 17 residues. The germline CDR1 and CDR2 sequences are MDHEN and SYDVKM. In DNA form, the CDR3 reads TGTGCCAGCAGTTTGGTTATGGGACAGGGGGCCAACTATGGCTACACCTTC. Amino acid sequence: CASSLVMGQGANYGYTF.

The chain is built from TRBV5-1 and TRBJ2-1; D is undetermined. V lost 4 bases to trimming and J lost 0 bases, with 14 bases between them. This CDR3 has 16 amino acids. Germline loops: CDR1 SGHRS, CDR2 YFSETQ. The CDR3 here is CASSRGGMSSYNEQFF. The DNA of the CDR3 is TGCGCCAGCAGCCGTGGTGGTATGAGCTCCTACAATGAGCAGTTCTTC. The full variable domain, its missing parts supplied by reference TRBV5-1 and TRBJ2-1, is KAGVTQTPRYLIKTRGQQVTLSCSPISGHRSVSWYQQTPGQGLQFLFEYFSETQRNKGNFPGRFSGRQFSNSRSEMNVSTLELGDSALYLCASSRGGMSSYNEQFFGPGTRLTVL.

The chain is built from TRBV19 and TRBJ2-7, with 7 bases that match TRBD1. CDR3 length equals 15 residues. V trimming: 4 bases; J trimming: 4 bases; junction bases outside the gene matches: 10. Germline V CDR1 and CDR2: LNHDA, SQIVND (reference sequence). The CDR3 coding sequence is TGTGCCAGTAGTACCAAGGGGGCCCCGCATTACGAGCAGTACTTC. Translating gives CASSTKGAPHYEQYF.

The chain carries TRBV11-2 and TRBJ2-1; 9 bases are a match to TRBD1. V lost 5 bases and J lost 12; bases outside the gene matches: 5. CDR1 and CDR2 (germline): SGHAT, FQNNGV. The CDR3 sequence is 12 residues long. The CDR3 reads CASSPQGARQFF. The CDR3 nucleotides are TGTGCCAGCAGCCCACAGGGGGCCCGGCAGTTCTTC.

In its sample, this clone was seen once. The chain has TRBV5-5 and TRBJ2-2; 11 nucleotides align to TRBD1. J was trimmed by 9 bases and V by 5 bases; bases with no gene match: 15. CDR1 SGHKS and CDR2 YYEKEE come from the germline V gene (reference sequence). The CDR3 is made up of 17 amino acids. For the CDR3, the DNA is TGTGCCAGCAGTCAAAATGTCGGGACAGGGGGTCGCCGGGAGCTGTTTTTT. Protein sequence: CASSQNVGTGGRRELFF.

The CDR3 DNA sequence: TGCGCCAGCAGCTACGTTGGCAGGATGGACGAGCAGTACTTC. Translated, it gives CASSYVGRMDEQYF. The J gene is TRBJ2-7, the V gene TRBV5-1, with no clear D. Trimming took off 3 bases at V and 5 bases at J, with 15 bases between the two ends. Germline CDR1 reads SGHRS; CDR2 reads YFSETQ. CDR3 length equals 14 residues.